This TCR beta chain was retrieved from a study of T-cell reconstitution after alpha-beta-depleted transplantation in children. Unique molecular identifiers were incorporated when the TCRbeta library was constructed. TCRdb itself ran the PCR reads through MiXCR, one entry per CDR3 protein. This sample carries under 450,000 distinct CDR3 sequences, 10% to 15% of them seen once, and the ten largest clones take around 4.1%. Per the germline V gene, CDR1 is MNHNS and CDR2 is SASEGT. The CDR3 contains 12 residues. V lost 4 bases and J 6 bases, leaving 9 bases between the germline ends. The chain is built from TRBV6-1 and TRBJ1-1; the D is unclear. The TCR sequence derives from a human donor who donated a stem cell graft to a child with Fanconi anemia. This material consisted of PBMCs, taken from the stem cell graft. The CDR3 protein is CASSVKGAEAFF. Written as DNA, the CDR3 is TGTGCCAGCAGTGTCAAGGGTGCTGAAGCTTTCTTT.